Presented here are 29 T cell receptor beta chains from one specimen sequenced in a study of blood T cell repertoires in COVID-19. The protocol was immunoSEQ multiplex PCR, while the TCRdb copy is restricted to in-frame clones and leaves out a portion. The profile covers around 150,000 clones, with more than 80% appearing a single time and 2.2% taken by the ten largest. Sequencing was carried out using peripheral blood. These receptor sequences come from a man aged 70 or older with acute or convalescent COVID-19.

The chain carries TRBV27 and TRBJ2-1; weak D call: TRBD2 (6 bases). Trimming removed 6 bases at V and 5 bases at J, with 14 bases between. This CDR3 contains 14 residues. Germline lookup yields CDR1 MNHEY and CDR2 SMNVEV (reference sequence). The CDR3 region has the DNA TGTGCCAGCAGGGACGGGAGTTTCGACAATGAGCAGTTCTTC. This encodes CASRDGSFDNEQFF.

The V and J genes are TRBV9 and TRBJ2-7, with 8 bases matching TRBD1. This CDR3 region has 15 residues. V lost 1 base to trimming and J lost 4 bases; unmatched junction nucleotides: 7. CDR1 is SGDLS and CDR2 is YYNGEE in the germline V gene. In nucleotides, the CDR3 is TGTGCCAGCAGCGTAACCGGGACAGGAATGTACGAGCAGTACTTC. It codes for CASSVTGTGMYEQYF.

This clone was seen only once. The V call is TRBV2, the J call TRBJ1-5, with D maybe TRBD1 (6 bases). Germline V gene sequence: CDR1 SNHLY, CDR2 FYNNEI. This CDR3 spans 14 amino acids. The V end was cut by 5 bases, the J end by 5 bases, with 13 bases between. CDR3 region: CASSPGQGHQPQHF. The CDR3 bases are TGTGCCAGCAGTCCAGGGCAGGGGCATCAGCCCCAGCATTTT.

The chain combines TRBV24-1 with TRBJ1-2; possible D gene TRBD1, 6 bases. This CDR3 is built from 17 residues. V lost 4 bases, J lost 3 bases, and 20 bases lay in between. The germline V gene has CDR1 KGHDR and CDR2 SFDVKD. DNA for the CDR3: TGTGCCACCAGTGACCCCCCGGGGGGGCGCTCCGACTATGGCTACACCTTC. This gives the protein CATSDPPGGRSDYGYTF.

This chain joins TRBV11-2 and TRBJ2-5; maybe TRBD1 (5 bases). V was pared by 6 bases and J by 7 bases, with 12 bases between. This CDR3 comprises 12 residues. Germline V gene lookup returns CDR1 SGHAT and CDR2 FQNNGV. CDR3 DNA: TGTGCCAGCAGTCTACAGGAGAGGACCCAGTACTTC. Its protein is CASSLQERTQYF.

V gene TRBV9 combines with J gene TRBJ2-1, with 10 bases that match TRBD2. The junction had 2 bases not matched to a gene; V was cut back by 4 bases and J by 1 base. The V gene's germline CDR1 is SGDLS and CDR2 YYNGEE. This CDR3 has 15 residues. The CDR3 coding sequence is TGTGCCAGCAGCACTAGCGGGGATTCCTACAATGAGCAGTTCTTC. Amino acids: CASSTSGDSYNEQFF.

The chain employs TRBV28 and TRBJ1-2; possibly TRBD1 for D (5 bases). V dropped 3 bases and J dropped 2 bases, with 7 bases sitting between them. Germline CDR1 and CDR2: MDHEN and SYDVKM. CDR3 length equals 13 residues. Written as DNA, the CDR3 is TGTGCCAGCAGTTTTGACAGCAACTATGGCTACACCTTC. Its protein is CASSFDSNYGYTF.

This clone appeared a single time. The rearrangement joins TRBV29-1 to TRBJ2-1, with 8 bases fitting TRBD1. Germline V CDR1 and CDR2: SQVTM, ANQGSEA. The CDR3 sequence is 12 residues long. V was clipped by 5 bases and J by 9 bases; unmatched bases: 6. CDR3 in DNA: TGCAGCGTTCGACAGGGGTTACGTGAGCAGTTCTTC. This encodes CSVRQGLREQFF.

The CDR3 sequence is CASSGDRGADTQYF. DNA for the CDR3: TGCGCCAGCAGCGGGGACAGGGGGGCAGATACGCAGTATTTT. This chain uses TRBV5-1 with TRBJ2-3; 11 bases agree with TRBD1. Germline V gives CDR1 SGHRS, CDR2 YFSETQ. The CDR3 is 14 amino acids. Trimming at V came to 4 bases and at J to 4 bases, leaving 2 bases not matched to a gene.

The V and J genes are TRBV3-1 (or the pseudogene TRBV3-2) and TRBJ2-1; no reliable D call. The V end lost 4 bases, the J end lost 5 bases, and 15 bases lay between the germline ends. The CDR3 sequence is 15 residues long. The V gene's germline CDR1 is LGHDT and CDR2 YNNKEL (reference sequence). The CDR3 loop is CASSLSLYDNNEQFF. CDR3 in DNA: TGTGCCAGCAGCCTCAGCCTCTACGACAACAATGAGCAGTTCTTC.

This rearrangement joins TRBV12-3 or TRBV12-4 to TRBJ2-7; tentative D call: TRBD2 (6 bases). The length of the CDR3 is 13 residues. V lost 8 bases and J lost 2, with 13 bases in between. Here the CDR3 reads CASARDLPYEQYF. The CDR3 DNA follows: TGTGCCAGCGCGCGGGACTTACCCTACGAGCAGTACTTC.

This clone has only a few counts. V is TRBV7-2 and J is TRBJ1-2; possible D gene TRBD1, 5 bases. The germline V and J ends were trimmed by 3 bases and 0 bases, with 14 bases remaining between them. This CDR3 is 16 amino acids long. Germline V CDR1 and CDR2: SGHTA, FQGNSA. The CDR3 bases are TGTGCCAGCAGCTTCAGGGTAGGAGCAACTAACTATGGCTACACCTTC. Translated: CASSFRVGATNYGYTF.

Remarks on this clone: Other DNA variants within this sample encode the same CDR3. The J gene is TRBJ1-3, the V gene TRBV18, with D uncertain. Germline loops: CDR1 KGHSH, CDR2 LQKENI. Trimming left V 0 bases short and J 1 base short, with 7 bases between. This CDR3 has 15 residues. This CDR3 reads CASSPPSPSGNTIYF. The CDR3, as DNA: TGTGCCAGCTCACCACCTTCTCCTTCTGGAAACACCATATATTTT.

The chain uses TRBV2 and TRBJ2-5; 8 nucleotides agree with TRBD1. CDR1 is SNHLY and CDR2 is FYNNEI in the germline V gene. Trimming removed 6 bases from V and 5 bases from J; junction bases left unmatched: 11. This CDR3 has 15 amino acids. The CDR3: CASSAQGGPRETQYF. The CDR3 nucleotides read TGTGCCAGCAGCGCACAGGGGGGACCTAGGGAGACCCAGTACTTC.

CDR3 protein: CASSPGTGMTKNIQYF. In DNA form, the CDR3 reads TGTGCCAGCAGCCCCGGGACAGGGATGACCAAAAACATTCAGTACTTC. The V gene is TRBV11-1, the J gene TRBJ2-4; TRBD1 aligns across 9 bases. Germline V gives CDR1 SGHAT, CDR2 FQDESV (reference sequence). The junction had 7 bases not matched to a gene; V was cut back by 5 bases and J by 2 bases. This CDR3 comprises 16 residues.

The genes are TRBV3-1 (or the pseudogene TRBV3-2) and TRBJ2-1; D is possibly TRBD2 (7 bases). V was pared by 1 base and J by 10 bases, with 20 bases between. CDR3 size: 16 residues. CDR1 is LGHDT and CDR2 is YNNKEL in the germline V gene (reference sequence). This CDR3 is CASSQAAHGGGSEQFF. The CDR3 DNA reads as TGTGCCAGCAGCCAAGCAGCCCACGGGGGCGGGAGCGAGCAGTTCTTC.

This chain joins TRBV4-1 and TRBJ1-2; 8 bases align to TRBD1. Per the germline V gene, CDR1 is MGHRA and CDR2 is YSYEKL. V lost 0 bases to trimming and J lost 9 bases; unmatched junction nucleotides: 3. The CDR3 is made up of 13 amino acids. This CDR3 reads CASSQDRQGSYTF. The CDR3, as DNA: TGCGCCAGCAGCCAAGATCGACAGGGGAGCTACACCTTC.

The genes are TRBV28 and TRBJ2-7; the match to TRBD2 covers 9 bases. J gave up 3 bases and V 6 bases, and 9 bases lay outside the gene matches. The V gene's germline CDR1 is MDHEN and CDR2 SYDVKM. The CDR3 extends over 15 amino acids. CDR3 residues: CASSPPSGTGYEQYF. The CDR3 nucleotides read TGTGCCAGCAGCCCCCCTAGCGGGACTGGCTACGAGCAGTACTTC.

The V call is TRBV5-6, the J call TRBJ1-2; the D is unclear. CDR1 SGHDT and CDR2 YYEEEE come from the germline V gene. CDR3 length: 12 amino acids. V lost 3 bases and J 7 bases, leaving 10 bases between the germline ends. The CDR3 DNA sequence: TGTGCCAGCAGCTCCGGGTTACCTGGCTACACCTTC. This sequence encodes CASSSGLPGYTF.

The V call is TRBV7-3, the J call TRBJ2-2; 9 bases align to TRBD1. Germline lookup yields CDR1 SGHTA and CDR2 FQGTGA. The length of the CDR3 is 14 residues. Unmatched junction bases numbered 0, after V lost 6 bases and J lost 1 base. For the CDR3, the DNA is TGTGCCAGCAGGACAGGGGGGAACACCGGGGAGCTGTTTTTT. This encodes CASRTGGNTGELFF.

This clone came up a few times. V and J are TRBV19 and TRBJ2-7; TRBD2 matches 9 bases. Unmatched junction bases numbered 3, after V lost 3 bases and J lost 0 bases. The germline gives CDR1 LNHDA, CDR2 SQIVND (reference sequence). The CDR3 is made up of 15 amino acids. The CDR3 nucleotides read TGTGCCAGTAGTATTGCTAGCGGGAACTCCTACGAGCAGTACTTC. It translates to CASSIASGNSYEQYF.

The CDR3 is CAWSYSGFGTEAFF. CDR3 nucleotides: TGTGCCTGGAGTTATTCGGGTTTCGGCACTGAAGCTTTCTTT. The chain is built from TRBV30 and TRBJ1-1; D not certain. CDR1 and CDR2 (germline): GTSNPN, SVGIG (reference sequence). V was clipped by 2 bases and J by 4 bases, with 14 bases between them. The CDR3 is 14 amino acids.

V is TRBV5-4 and J is TRBJ2-1, with TRBD2 matching over 9 bases. The CDR3 has 16 amino acids. With 0 bases clipped from V and 2 bases from J, the junction kept 3 bases outside the gene matches. Germline CDR1 is SGHNT and CDR2 is YYREEE (reference sequence). The DNA of the CDR3 is TGTGCCAGCAGCTTGGGCGGGAGGGCCCCCTACAATGAGCAGTTCTTC. Translating gives CASSLGGRAPYNEQFF.

The genes are TRBV5-4 and TRBJ2-7; 13 nucleotides align to TRBD2. The germline V gene has CDR1 SGHNT and CDR2 YYREEE (reference sequence). The CDR3 loop spans 16 amino acids. J was trimmed by 6 bases and V by 4 bases; bases with no gene match: 10. The CDR3 DNA is TGTGCCAGCAGCCTGGGGACTAGCGGGATTCAGGGCGAGCAGTACTTC. This translates into CASSLGTSGIQGEQYF.

This rearrangement joins TRBV24-1 to TRBJ2-2; TRBD2 is a possible D gene (5 bases). The length of the CDR3 is 15 residues. Trimming cost V 4 bases and J 1 base, with 9 bases left between them. Germline values: CDR1 KGHDR, CDR2 SFDVKD. The CDR3 loop is CATSDEGKNTGELFF. The CDR3 DNA follows: TGTGCCACCAGTGACGAGGGTAAGAACACCGGGGAGCTGTTTTTT.

This sequence joins TRBV6-1 and TRBJ2-7; possible D gene TRBD1, 5 bases. This CDR3 has 17 amino acids. The germline V gene has CDR1 MNHNS and CDR2 SASEGT. Trimming shortened V by 2 bases and J by 5 bases, and 22 bases separated the two germline ends. CDR3 coding DNA: TGTGCCAGCAGTGAACTCAGTCTTGGGCAGGGTAGCAACGAGCAGTACTTC. Translation gives CASSELSLGQGSNEQYF.

This CDR3 is CASSSETENTEAFF. CDR3 in DNA: TGTGCCAGCAGTTCCGAGACAGAGAACACTGAAGCTTTCTTT. The V and J genes are TRBV27 and TRBJ1-1, with D possibly TRBD1 on 5 matching bases. CDR1 MNHEY and CDR2 SMNVEV come from the germline V gene (reference sequence). Trimming stripped 4 bases from V and 1 base from J, with 10 bases between. CDR3 length equals 14 residues.

The genes are TRBV3-1 (or the pseudogene TRBV3-2) and TRBJ1-6; maybe TRBD1 (6 bases). V lost 4 bases to trimming and J lost 9 bases, with 16 bases between them. This CDR3 spans 15 amino acids. In germline, CDR1 is LGHDT, CDR2 YNNKEL (reference sequence). The CDR3 reads CASSLRPGGSSPLHF. The DNA of the CDR3 is TGTGCCAGCAGCCTCCGGCCGGGGGGCAGTTCACCCCTCCACTTT.

The gene calls are TRBV3-1 (or the pseudogene TRBV3-2) and TRBJ2-3, with D maybe TRBD2 (5 bases). Trimming left V 0 bases short and J 4 bases short, with 14 bases between. CDR1 and CDR2 (germline): LGHDT, YNNKEL (reference sequence). The CDR3 runs to 16 residues. DNA for the CDR3: TGTGCCAGCAGCCAAGATATCCGGGATGGCTCAGATACGCAGTATTTT. Translation: CASSQDIRDGSDTQYF.